Listed below are T cell receptor beta chains from one sample, sequenced in a study of glioma-infiltrating T cells after dendritic cell vaccination. Clones were read by immunoSEQ multiplex PCR, and TCRdb kept only the in-frame ones, dropping some. The table shows 80,000 to 100,000 clones, with about 80% occurring only once. Sequenced material: blood, taken before dendritic cell vaccination. The source of these receptors is a human donor with glioblastoma. Each CDR3 is given with its conserved first and last residue. The D gene is left open where the match is weak. A row's size may be missing; if present it is once, few, many or a size class.

D	length	V	J	size	CDR3	DNA
-	13	TRBV12-5	TRBJ2-7	many	CASGPPVSYEQYF	TGTGCTAGTGGCCCTCCCGTGAGTTACGAGCAGTACTTC
-	16	TRBV7-2	TRBJ1-5	-	CASSLARQGGNQPQHF	TGTGCCAGCAGCTTAGCGCGGCAGGGTGGCAATCAGCCCCAGCATTTT
-	14	TRBV5-6	TRBJ1-2	-	CASSLDGGVYGYTF	TGTGCCAGCAGCTTGGACGGGGGAGTCTATGGCTACACCTTC
TRBD1	15	TRBV5-6	TRBJ2-1	once	CASSLGTGYYNEQFF	TGTGCCAGCAGCTTGGGGACAGGGTACTACAATGAGCAGTTCTTC
TRBD1	14	TRBV10-2	TRBJ2-2	-	CASTDRDGTGELFF	TGCGCCAGCACCGACAGGGACGGAACCGGGGAGCTGTTTTTT
-	14	TRBV6-6	TRBJ2-2	-	CASRVLVNTGELFF	TGTGCCAGCAGGGTTCTAGTAAACACCGGGGAGCTGTTTTTT
TRBD1	15	TRBV28	TRBJ2-7	-	CASSSSGTVTYEQYF	TGTGCCAGCAGTTCCTCCGGGACAGTCACCTACGAGCAGTACTTC
TRBD2	15	TRBV28	TRBJ2-7	-	CASSSPPAGGGEQYF	TGTGCCAGCAGTTCCCCACCCGCGGGGGGAGGCGAGCAGTACTTC
-	15	TRBV28	TRBJ1-4	-	CASSGAAELNEKLFF	TGTGCCAGCAGTGGAGCGGCAGAGCTTAATGAAAAACTGTTTTTT
TRBD1	15	TRBV5-1	TRBJ1-3	-	CASRSAGGSGNTIYF	TGCGCCAGCAGATCTGCAGGGGGCTCTGGAAACACCATATATTTT
TRBD2	16	TRBV2	TRBJ2-1	once	CASSDWGGGAINEQFF	TGTGCCAGCAGTGATTGGGGCGGGGGGGCGATCAATGAGCAGTTCTTC
-	14	TRBV2	TRBJ1-6	-	CASSVEGADSPLHF	TGTGCCAGCAGTGTAGAAGGGGCGGATTCACCCCTCCACTTT
TRBD2	18	TRBV5-1	TRBJ2-2	-	CASSSGLAGGRGTGELFF	TGCGCCAGCAGCTCGGGACTAGCGGGAGGTCGAGGCACCGGGGAGCTGTTTTTT
TRBD1	14	TRBV10-3	TRBJ1-1	-	CAIGLGTDNTEAFF	TGTGCCATCGGTCTAGGGACAGACAACACTGAAGCTTTCTTT
TRBD1	15	TRBV2	TRBJ2-3	few	CASGGQGLGTDTQYF	TGTGCCAGCGGGGGACAGGGCCTTGGCACAGATACGCAGTATTTT
-	18	TRBV4-1	TRBJ2-6	-	CASSQDPWPGAGANVLTF	TGCGCCAGCAGCCAAGATCCTTGGCCGGGAGCTGGGGCCAACGTCCTGACTTTC
-	16	TRBV6-6	TRBJ1-1	-	CASSASRAGGNTEAFF	TGTGCCAGCAGTGCGAGCCGGGCCGGGGGGAACACTGAAGCTTTCTTT
TRBD1	16	TRBV19	TRBJ1-5	-	CASSIVKGAIHQPQHF	TGTGCCAGTAGTATAGTCAAGGGGGCGATCCATCAGCCCCAGCATTTT
TRBD1	16	TRBV5-4	TRBJ1-2	-	CASSPPGPGQGASYTF	TGTGCCAGCAGCCCCCCGGGACCGGGACAGGGTGCGAGCTACACCTTC
-	15	TRBV5-4	TRBJ1-1	-	CASSLGLGLDTEAFF	TGTGCCAGCAGCTTGGGTCTCGGTCTGGACACTGAAGCTTTCTTT
-	15	TRBV7-9	TRBJ2-2	-	CASSYRELGTGELFF	TGTGCCAGCAGCTACAGGGAGCTGGGGACCGGGGAGCTGTTTTTT
TRBD1	15	TRBV6-5	TRBJ2-5	-	CASSRDRGRRETQYF	TGTGCCAGCAGCCGTGACAGGGGACGAAGAGAGACCCAGTACTTC
-	13	TRBV4-1	TRBJ2-1	few	CASSHASENEQFF	TGTGCCAGCAGCCACGCTAGTGAAAATGAGCAGTTCTTC